What follows are 10 T cell receptor beta chains derived from one specimen sequenced in a study of PD-L1 blockade in urothelial cancer. The time point was: peripheral blood 6 weeks after treatment start. The repertoire was sequenced with immunoSEQ multiplex PCR; TCRdb's copy has only in-frame clones and lacks some. Counted here are nearly 50,000 clones, 80% to 90% occurring once; the ten biggest clones make up 8.8%. The sequencing here drew on PBMCs, taken around atezolizumab (anti-PD-L1) treatment. Receptors were obtained from an older man with urothelial cancer.

The chain uses TRBV5-1 and TRBJ2-4; 9 bases match TRBD1. Germline V gene sequence: CDR1 SGHRS, CDR2 YFSETQ. The CDR3 is made up of 16 amino acids. The V and J ends lost 4 bases and 5 bases, in that order; junction bases with no gene match: 10. The CDR3 protein is CASSPLQGAIENIQYF. DNA of the CDR3: TGCGCCAGCAGCCCATTACAGGGGGCCATAGAAAACATTCAGTACTTC.

The chain combines TRBV10-3 with TRBJ2-5; D perhaps matches TRBD1 (5 bases). V lost 5 bases to trimming and J lost 5 bases, with 18 bases between them. The CDR3 consists of 15 residues. CDR1 is ENHRY, CDR2 SYGVKD, per germline. The CDR3 here is CAISPGSGAVETQYF. For the CDR3, the DNA is TGTGCCATCAGTCCAGGTTCTGGGGCCGTGGAGACCCAGTACTTC.

The chain uses TRBV25-1 and TRBJ1-2; 9 bases line up with TRBD1. V was pared by 4 bases and J by 8 bases, with 8 bases of the junction left unmatched. Germline V gene data show CDR1 as MGHDK and CDR2 as SYGVNS. This CDR3 region has 14 residues. The chain's CDR3 is CASSGTGDGKGYTF. CDR3 nucleotides: TGTGCCAGCAGTGGGACAGGGGACGGGAAGGGCTACACCTTC.

The chain couples TRBV2 to TRBJ2-1; 7 nucleotides line up with TRBD1. V gave up 6 bases and J gave up 7 bases; unmatched junction bases: 6. CDR3 length: 13 residues. The germline gives CDR1 SNHLY, CDR2 FYNNEI. CDR3 in amino acids: CASRVRQGNEQFF. The CDR3 DNA is TGTGCCAGCAGAGTGAGACAGGGAAATGAGCAGTTCTTC.

V and J are TRBV6-5 and TRBJ2-1, with D perhaps matching TRBD2 (6 bases). The CDR3 sequence is 15 residues long. Germline loops: CDR1 MNHEY, CDR2 SVGAGI. Between the trimmed V and J ends, which lost 5 bases and 4 bases, there was a span of 15 bases. In DNA form, the CDR3 reads TGTGCCAGCAGTGCCGGGACTTCCCTTTACAATGAGCAGTTCTTC. This translates into CASSAGTSLYNEQFF.

This chain connects TRBV15 to TRBJ2-1, with 8 bases matching TRBD2. This CDR3 spans 16 amino acids. CDR1 is LNHNV and CDR2 is YYDKDF in the germline V gene (reference sequence). V was clipped by 0 bases and J by 14 bases; unmatched bases: 15. CDR3 sequence (DNA): TGTGCCACCAGCAGAGATCCCGGCGGGATGGGGCGGGAGGAGTTCTTC. It is translated as CATSRDPGGMGREEFF.

This clone has more than one count but fewer than ten. The chain combines TRBV12-5 with TRBJ1-2, with a weak D call TRBD1 (6 bases). V was clipped by 6 bases and J by 4 bases, with 15 bases between them. CDR1 is LGHNT and CDR2 is FRNRAP in the germline V gene. This CDR3 has 14 residues. CDR3 sequence (DNA): TGTGCTAGTGGCCCCCCCACAGGGATCTATGGCTACACCTTC. It translates to CASGPPTGIYGYTF.

The rearrangement joins TRBV28 to TRBJ2-7; possible D gene TRBD2, 6 bases. V lost 8 bases and J lost 7, with 9 bases in between. The germline V gene encodes CDR1 MDHEN and CDR2 SYDVKM. This CDR3 spans 10 amino acids. The CDR3 nucleotides read TGTGCCAGCGGAGGGATAGAGCAGTACTTC. Residues: CASGGIEQYF.

The rearrangement links TRBV23-1 to TRBJ2-7, with D possibly TRBD1 on 5 matching bases. TRBV23-1 is sorted into the ORF group, with uncertain function. The V and J ends lost 4 bases and 1 base respectively, with 29 bases between them. The CDR3 length is 20 residues. CDR3 DNA: TGCGCCAGCAGTCTCGTTGGGGCAGAACGGCTAATCAAATGGTCCTACGAGCAGTACTTC. The encoded protein is CASSLVGAERLIKWSYEQYF.

The chain recombines TRBV29-1 with TRBJ2-1, with 12 bases matching TRBD2. V gave up 1 base and J gave up 8 bases; unmatched junction bases: 12. The V gene's germline CDR1 is SQVTM and CDR2 ANQGSEA. This CDR3 region has 17 residues. The CDR3 coding sequence is TGCAGCGTTGAAGGCCTCTCGACTAGCGGGAGATCGGATGAGCAGTTCTTC. As protein: CSVEGLSTSGRSDEQFF.